Below are 28 T cell receptor beta chains sequenced from a single sample in a study of blood T cell repertoires in COVID-19. Assay: immunoSEQ multiplex PCR; the TCRdb copy retains only in-frame clones and omits some. The repertoire holds fewer than 450,000 clones, with more than 75% as singletons. Material: PBMCs or T cells enriched from blood (not recorded which). The receptors were sampled from a woman under 30 who had recovered from COVID-19.

V is TRBV6-2 or TRBV6-3 and J is TRBJ2-7, with D possibly matching TRBD2 (6 bases). The CDR3 is 11 residues long. Per germline, CDR1 MNHEY and CDR2 SVGEGT. The V gene lost 5 bases and the J gene lost 5 bases, with 7 bases spanning the gap. Written as DNA, the CDR3 is TGTGCCAGCAGTAGGAGGGACGAGCAGTACTTC. Protein sequence: CASSRRDEQYF.

The chain employs TRBV30 and TRBJ1-2; tentatively, D is TRBD1 (5 bases). CDR1 is GTSNPN and CDR2 is SVGIG in the germline V gene (reference sequence). Trimming stripped 2 bases from V and 7 bases from J, with 8 bases between. This CDR3 comprises 11 residues. Here the CDR3 DNA reads TGTGCCTGGAGTCTAGGGGCTGGCTACACCTTC. Protein sequence: CAWSLGAGYTF.

The chain carries TRBV28 and TRBJ1-5, with 8 nucleotides matching TRBD1. Germline CDR1 MDHEN, CDR2 SYDVKM. V shed 4 bases and J 3 bases; nucleotides not matched to a gene: 11. The CDR3 sequence is 17 residues long. CDR3 sequence (DNA): TGTGCCAGCAGTTGGGCAGGGGGCTATACTTTCAATCAGCCCCAGCATTTT. It is translated as CASSWAGGYTFNQPQHF.

The V gene is TRBV6-2 or TRBV6-3, the J gene TRBJ2-3, with D unresolved. With 4 bases removed from V and 4 bases from J, the gap between germline ends came to 3 bases. CDR1 is MNHEY and CDR2 is SVGEGT in the germline V gene. This CDR3 has 11 amino acids. CDR3 amino acids: CASSFADTQYF. The CDR3 nucleotides read TGTGCCAGCAGTTTCGCAGATACGCAGTATTTT.

A few counts support this clone. This chain links TRBV19 with TRBJ1-4, with a weak D call TRBD1 (5 bases). Germline assignment: CDR1 LNHDA and CDR2 SQIVND (reference sequence). The V gene lost 10 bases and the J gene lost 4 bases, with 13 bases spanning the gap. The CDR3 is 13 residues long. The CDR3 protein is CATGGADNEKLFF. In DNA form, the CDR3 reads TGTGCCACCGGAGGGGCAGATAATGAAAAACTGTTTTTT.

CDR3 amino acids: CASSQGEGAGYTF. CDR3 DNA sequence: TGCGCCAGCAGCCAAGGAGAGGGGGCTGGCTACACCTTC. The chain uses TRBV4-1 and TRBJ1-2, with 7 bases lining up with TRBD1. The length of the CDR3 is 13 residues. Looked up from germline, CDR1 is MGHRA and CDR2 is YSYEKL. Trimming removed 1 base from V and 7 bases from J; junction bases left unmatched: 3.

The chain combines TRBV7-9 with TRBJ2-5; 10 positions agree with TRBD1. Germline CDR1 is SEHNR and CDR2 is FQNEAQ (reference sequence). The CDR3 consists of 17 residues. Trimming removed 0 bases from V and 4 bases from J; junction bases left unmatched: 8. The CDR3 DNA is TGTGCCAGCAGCTTAGCGACAGGGGGCCTATCCTTAGAGACCCAGTACTTC. Protein sequence: CASSLATGGLSLETQYF.

V usage is TRBV15 and J usage is TRBJ1-1; D remains ambiguous. The CDR3 consists of 14 residues. Germline loops: CDR1 LNHNV, CDR2 YYDKDF (reference sequence). The V end lost 1 base, the J end lost 0 bases, and 6 bases lay between the germline ends. CDR3 loop: CATSRAQMNTEAFF. The CDR3 bases are TGTGCCACCAGCAGAGCTCAGATGAACACTGAAGCTTTCTTT.

This chain uses TRBV9 with TRBJ2-1, with 7 bases fitting TRBD1. CDR1 SGDLS and CDR2 YYNGEE come from the germline V gene. V lost 2 bases and J lost 12; bases outside the gene matches: 11. The CDR3 is made up of 14 amino acids. The CDR3 coding sequence is TGTGCCAGCAGCGTGGGACAGCCTTCAGGGTGGCAGTTCTTC. This encodes CASSVGQPSGWQFF.

This rearrangement joins TRBV7-9 to TRBJ2-7, with 11 bases identical to TRBD2. Germline V lookup: CDR1 SEHNR, CDR2 FQNEAQ (reference sequence). Unmatched junction bases numbered 1, after V lost 2 bases and J lost 1 base. This CDR3 spans 15 amino acids. The CDR3 coding sequence is TGTGCCAGCAGCTTATCTAGCGGGGGGTCCTACGAGCAGTACTTC. Its translation is CASSLSSGGSYEQYF.

The V gene is TRBV7-9, the J gene TRBJ1-1; 7 positions match TRBD1. V lost 1 base and J lost 6; bases outside the gene matches: 8. The CDR3 has 15 amino acids. Germline V gives CDR1 SEHNR, CDR2 FQNEAQ (reference sequence). CDR3 nucleotide sequence: TGTGCCAGCAGCTTAGTGGGGCAGGGGGAACCTGAAGCTTTCTTT. Its translation: CASSLVGQGEPEAFF.

This chain uses TRBV29-1 with TRBJ1-4, with unresolved D. The V gene's germline CDR1 is SQVTM and CDR2 ANQGSEA. This CDR3 is built from 13 residues. V lost 8 bases, J lost 1 base, and 11 bases lay in between. As DNA, the CDR3 is TGCAGCTACCAACGGGGAACTAATGAAAAACTGTTTTTT. The encoded protein is CSYQRGTNEKLFF. The full variable domain, with the rest looked up from reference TRBV29-1 and TRBJ1-4, is SAVISQKPSRDICQRGTSLTIQCQVDSQVTMMFWYRQQPGQSLTLIATANQGSEATYESGFVIDKFPISRPNLTFSTLTVSNMSPEDSSIYLCSYQRGTNEKLFFGSGTQLSVL.

The genes are TRBV4-3 and TRBJ2-2; 8 bases map to TRBD2. The V gene's germline CDR1 is LGHNA and CDR2 YSLEER. Trimming cost V 0 bases and J 1 base; bases outside gene matches: 7. The CDR3 extends over 18 amino acids. CDR3 in DNA: TGCGCCAGCAGCCAAGATCTAAGCGGGGGCCTGAACACCGGGGAGCTGTTTTTT. As protein: CASSQDLSGGLNTGELFF.

The chain employs TRBV3-1 (or the pseudogene TRBV3-2) and TRBJ1-6; D is undetermined. The CDR3 spans 15 residues. Germline assignment: CDR1 LGHDT and CDR2 YNNKEL (reference sequence). V was trimmed by 3 bases and J by 4 bases, leaving 10 bases between them. The CDR3 spells CASSQEPTYNSPLHF. The CDR3 DNA is TGTGCCAGCAGCCAGGAGCCTACGTATAATTCACCCCTCCACTTT.

A single count supports this clone. The chain recombines TRBV27 with TRBJ2-3; 9 bases map to TRBD1. This CDR3 has 15 amino acids. CDR1 is MNHEY, CDR2 SMNVEV, per germline (reference sequence). With 4 bases clipped from V and 4 bases from J, the junction kept 6 bases outside the gene matches. This CDR3 is CASSSDRGVADTQYF. The CDR3 DNA sequence: TGTGCCAGCAGTTCCGACAGGGGGGTAGCAGATACGCAGTATTTT.

This clone was seen a single time. Distinct nucleotide sequences in the sample also encode this CDR3. V gene TRBV18 combines with J gene TRBJ1-2; TRBD1 is a possible D gene (6 bases). The CDR3 consists of 13 residues. With 3 bases removed from V and 8 bases from J, the gap between germline ends came to 13 bases. From germline, CDR1 is KGHSH and CDR2 LQKENI. The CDR3 region is CASSPSDSRGYTF. In nucleotides, the CDR3 is TGTGCCAGCTCACCCTCGGACAGTCGGGGCTACACCTTC. Complete variable domain (other parts from reference TRBV18 and TRBJ1-2): NAGVMQNPRHLVRRRGQEARLRCSPMKGHSHVYWYRQLPEEGLKFMVYLQKENIIDESGMPKERFSAEFPKEGPSILRIQQVVRGDSAAYFCASSPSDSRGYTFGSGTRLTVV.

The CDR3 reads CATSRDPTGGYNSPLHF. The CDR3 region has the DNA TGTGCCACCAGCAGAGATCCCACAGGGGGCTATAATTCACCCCTCCACTTT. V gene TRBV15 combines with J gene TRBJ1-6, with 8 bases matching TRBD1. V was pared by 0 bases and J by 3 bases, with 4 bases of the junction left unmatched. The CDR3 has 17 residues. Germline loops: CDR1 LNHNV, CDR2 YYDKDF (reference sequence).

The chain links TRBV30 to TRBJ1-1; D not certain. Trimming took 3 bases from V and 8 from J, leaving 13 bases between them. This CDR3 contains 12 residues. Germline CDR1 reads GTSNPN; CDR2 reads SVGIG (reference sequence). The CDR3 DNA follows: TGTGCCTGGAGGAATTGGGCAGCCGAAGCTTTCTTT. It specifies CAWRNWAAEAFF.

This clone has more than one count but fewer than ten. This chain uses TRBV5-4 with TRBJ2-7, with 7 positions matching TRBD1. CDR3 size: 13 residues. Germline V gives CDR1 SGHNT, CDR2 YYREEE (reference sequence). Germline trimming cut 4 bases from V and 3 bases from J; bases unmatched to any gene: 4. As DNA, the CDR3 is TGTGCCAGCAGCCCTAGACAGGGCTACGAGCAGTACTTC. Protein sequence: CASSPRQGYEQYF.

V is TRBV12-3 or TRBV12-4 and J is TRBJ1-5, with 9 nucleotides matching TRBD1. This CDR3 comprises 13 residues. With V trimmed by 6 bases and J by 8 bases, 5 bases remained unmatched. Here the CDR3 DNA reads TGTGCCAGCAGACCTGACAGGGGGGAGCCCCAGCATTTT. Translation gives CASRPDRGEPQHF.

This clone was seen more than once but under ten times. V and J are TRBV5-4 and TRBJ1-2; no clear D gene. Germline V gene sequence: CDR1 SGHNT, CDR2 YYREEE (reference sequence). The length of the CDR3 is 13 residues. V was trimmed by 2 bases and J by 4 bases, leaving 9 bases between them. CDR3 residues: CASSFTATYGYTF. The DNA of the CDR3 is TGTGCCAGCAGCTTCACAGCTACCTATGGCTACACCTTC.

The genes are TRBV3-1 (or the pseudogene TRBV3-2) and TRBJ1-4; a weak D match, TRBD1 (5 bases). Trimming took off 2 bases at V and 4 bases at J, with 11 bases between the two ends. Germline V lookup: CDR1 LGHDT, CDR2 YNNKEL (reference sequence). The CDR3 spans 15 residues. This CDR3 is CASSQNRRVNEKLFF. For the CDR3, the DNA is TGTGCCAGCAGCCAAAACAGGCGCGTTAATGAAAAACTGTTTTTT.

This clone showed up just a few times. This chain joins TRBV5-1 and TRBJ1-3; D gene uncertain. The CDR3 contains 13 residues. Trimming took 3 bases from V and 3 from J, leaving 7 bases between them. Germline-derived CDR1 and CDR2 are SGHRS and YFSETQ. The DNA for the CDR3 is TGCGCCAGCAGCTCTGAGGGTGGAAACACCATATATTTT. As protein: CASSSEGGNTIYF.

CDR3: CASSHSNYGYTF. CDR3 nucleotides: TGTGCCAGCAGCCACAGTAACTATGGCTACACCTTC. The V call is TRBV3-1 (or the pseudogene TRBV3-2), the J call TRBJ1-2; D gene uncertain. This CDR3 is built from 12 residues. Trimming shortened V by 3 bases and J by 1 base, and 3 bases separated the two germline ends. Germline lookup yields CDR1 LGHDT and CDR2 YNNKEL (reference sequence).

This sequence joins TRBV12-5 and TRBJ2-7; tentative D call: TRBD2 (6 bases). V was pared by 5 bases and J by 2 bases, with 19 bases between. The CDR3 is 16 amino acids. CDR1 and CDR2 from the germline V gene are LGHNT and FRNRAP. The CDR3 spells CASGIMPGTVTYEQYF. The CDR3 bases are TGTGCTAGTGGTATAATGCCCGGGACTGTCACCTACGAGCAGTACTTC.

This clone appeared a few times. The V gene is TRBV30, the J gene TRBJ2-1; 7 bases line up with TRBD2. V lost 2 bases, J lost 6 bases, and 13 bases stayed unmatched. CDR3 length: 16 amino acids. CDR1 and CDR2 from the germline V gene are GTSNPN and SVGIG (reference sequence). The CDR3 here is CAWSSPQARGVNEQFF. Written as DNA, the CDR3 is TGTGCCTGGAGTTCCCCACAAGCCCGGGGGGTCAATGAGCAGTTCTTC.

CDR3 residues: CASRNYMENTF. CDR3 coding DNA: TGTGCCAGCAGAAACTACATGGAGAACACCTTC. The chain employs TRBV12-3 or TRBV12-4 and TRBJ1-2; D is uncertain. V was cut by 6 bases and J by 12 bases, with 14 bases left in between. The CDR3 totals 11 residues.

V is TRBV4-1 and J is TRBJ2-1; 10 positions agree with TRBD2. Unmatched junction bases numbered 9, after V lost 0 bases and J lost 4 bases. This CDR3 region has 18 residues. In germline, CDR1 is MGHRA, CDR2 YSYEKL. CDR3 nucleotide sequence: TGCGCCAGCAGCCAAGAACTAGCGGGGATGGCGGAATACAATGAGCAGTTCTTC. The encoded protein is CASSQELAGMAEYNEQFF.